This T cell receptor (beta chain) was profiled in a study of cytomegalovirus exposure and HLA in healthy donors. About the study: Roughly 80 million unique TCRs from HLA-typed donors made up an early data release. General study results and limits: Across donors, most TCRs were seen rarely, yet some public ones were widespread. Links to common viral pathogens appeared, in a later analysis, for several of the most significant clusters.

On this clone itself: Its antigen is not identified.

The V gene's germline CDR1 is SGHAT and CDR2 FQNNGV. V lost 5 bases to trimming and J lost 3 bases; unmatched junction nucleotides: 4. CDR3 length equals 15 residues. All donors participated as healthy donors of bone marrow. Primers included in the PCR were 60 Vbeta and 13 Jbeta primers. The method was immunoSEQ multiplex PCR; TCRdb's version includes in-frame clones alone and lacks a portion of them. The profile shows about 130,000 clones, around 77% of them singletons. Sequenced: PBMCs. The chain employs TRBV11-2 and TRBJ2-7; 13 bases line up with TRBD2. This TCR derives from a man aged 25 to 40 in good health and CMV-seronegative. The CDR3: CASSGRLAGGYEQYF. The CDR3 DNA sequence: TGTGCCAGCAGCGGGAGACTAGCGGGAGGCTACGAGCAGTACTTC.